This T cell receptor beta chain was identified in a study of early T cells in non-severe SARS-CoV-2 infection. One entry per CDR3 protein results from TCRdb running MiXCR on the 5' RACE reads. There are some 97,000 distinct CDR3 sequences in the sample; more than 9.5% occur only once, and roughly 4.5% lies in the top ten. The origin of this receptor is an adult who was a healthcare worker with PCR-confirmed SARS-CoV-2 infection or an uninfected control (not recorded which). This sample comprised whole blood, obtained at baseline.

CDR3 sequence: CASSQAGETQYF. CDR3 bases: TGTGCCAGCAGCCAGGCGGGGGAGACCCAGTACTTC. The rearrangement joins TRBV11-2 to TRBJ2-5, with D maybe TRBD2 (6 bases). CDR3 size: 12 residues. Trimming shortened V by 5 bases and J by 5 bases, and 9 bases separated the two germline ends. Germline CDR1 SGHAT, CDR2 FQNNGV.